Listed below are T cell receptor beta chains from one sample, sequenced in a study of blood T cell repertoires in COVID-19. Clones were read by immunoSEQ multiplex PCR, and TCRdb kept only the in-frame ones, dropping some. The sample holds about 410,000 clones, 85% to 90% seen once. What was sequenced was PBMCs or T cells enriched from blood (not recorded which). The origin of the receptors is a woman aged 25 to 45 who had recovered from COVID-19. CDR3s include the opening cysteine and the closing phenylalanine or tryptophan. A D gene is named only where the DNA matches it firmly. Expanded clones are given a class, and other clones once, few, many or no size at all.

v_gene: TRBV27
d_gene: TRBD1
abundance: .
j_gene: TRBJ2-5
CDR3nt: TGTGCCAGCACCCAGTTCGGACAGGGGCAAGAGACCCAGTACTTC
CDR3aa: CASTQFGQGQETQYF

v_gene: TRBV27
d_gene: .
abundance: .
j_gene: TRBJ1-1
CDR3nt: TGTGCCAGCAGTTTATTTAGTGGCACTGAAGCTTTCTTT
CDR3aa: CASSLFSGTEAFF

v_gene: TRBV7-8
d_gene: TRBD1
abundance: .
j_gene: TRBJ1-1
CDR3nt: TGTGCCAGCAGCTTCGACCCGGGACAGGAAGCTTTCTTT
CDR3aa: CASSFDPGQEAFF

v_gene: TRBV7-3
d_gene: .
abundance: .
j_gene: TRBJ1-2
CDR3nt: TGTGCCAGCAGCTTAATCGGGGGACTGCCGAACTATGGCTACACCTTC
CDR3aa: CASSLIGGLPNYGYTF

v_gene: TRBV18
d_gene: .
abundance: .
j_gene: TRBJ2-4
CDR3nt: TGTGCCAGCTCCAAAGACGGAGTGGGAAACATTCAGTACTTC
CDR3aa: CASSKDGVGNIQYF

v_gene: TRBV7-3
d_gene: .
abundance: few
j_gene: TRBJ2-3
CDR3nt: TGTGCCAGCAGCTTAATTCTAGCTGCCACAGATACGCAGTATTTT
CDR3aa: CASSLILAATDTQYF

v_gene: TRBV7-8
d_gene: TRBD2
abundance: .
j_gene: TRBJ2-7
CDR3nt: TGTGCCAGCAGCCGGACTAGCGGGGGGGATAGCTCCTACGAGCAGTACTTC
CDR3aa: CASSRTSGGDSSYEQYF

v_gene: TRBV11-2
d_gene: TRBD1
abundance: .
j_gene: TRBJ2-7
CDR3nt: TGTGCCAGCAGCCGTATGGGGACAGGAAACTACGAGCAGTACTTC
CDR3aa: CASSRMGTGNYEQYF

v_gene: TRBV7-6
d_gene: .
abundance: .
j_gene: TRBJ1-5
CDR3nt: TGTGCCAGCAGGCTAATGCGGGTTTTTCAGCCCCAGCATTTT
CDR3aa: CASRLMRVFQPQHF

v_gene: TRBV19
d_gene: TRBD1
abundance: .
j_gene: TRBJ1-1
CDR3nt: TGTGCCAGTAGTATAGATGAGGGGGCCGCGGCTTTCTTT
CDR3aa: CASSIDEGAAAFF